What follows are 26 T cell receptor beta chains derived from one specimen sequenced in a study of CD8+ T cells in alopecia areata. RNA extraction and reverse transcription yielded cDNA as sequencing template. The table came from immunoSEQ multiplex PCR; TCRdb's copy has only in-frame clones and leaves some out. The data show approximately 210,000 clones, around three fifths seen once. Noted treatment: oral pan-JAK inhibitor, 5-10 mg twice daily. This specimen consisted of CD4+ T cells sorted from blood, obtained around week 50, from a patient treated with tofacitinib. Receptors originate from a human donor with alopecia areata.

The V and J genes are TRBV2 and TRBJ2-3; D is possibly TRBD2 (7 bases). The CDR3 sequence is 14 residues long. Germline values: CDR1 SNHLY, CDR2 FYNNEI. V was clipped by 10 bases and J by 3 bases, with 17 bases between them. DNA of the CDR3: TGTGCCACCCGCGAGGGGGGGCTGACAGATACGCAGTATTTT. It yields the protein CATREGGLTDTQYF.

The chain is built from TRBV4-3 and TRBJ1-1, with a weak D call TRBD1 (6 bases). Between the trimmed V and J ends, which lost 4 bases and 0 bases, there was a span of 12 bases. Per germline, CDR1 LGHNA and CDR2 YSLEER. The CDR3 is made up of 15 amino acids. The CDR3 is CASSRAGALNTEAFF. In DNA, the CDR3 is TGCGCCAGCAGCCGAGCAGGGGCTTTGAACACTGAAGCTTTCTTT.

This clone was picked up a small number of times. This chain connects TRBV29-1 to TRBJ1-1; D gene uncertain. In germline, CDR1 is SQVTM, CDR2 ANQGSEA. V was trimmed by 8 bases and J by 2 bases, leaving 9 bases between them. This CDR3 spans 11 amino acids. The CDR3 DNA reads as TGCAGCTCCGGGGAAAACACTGAAGCTTTCTTT. Encoded protein: CSSGENTEAFF.

This clone has only a few counts. The V call is TRBV5-1, the J call TRBJ2-1, with 14 bases that match TRBD2. The V and J ends lost 0 bases and 5 bases, in that order; junction bases with no gene match: 4. The CDR3 runs to 17 residues. CDR1 is SGHRS, CDR2 YFSETQ, per germline. The CDR3 nucleotides are TGCGCCAGCAGCTTGGGAGGACTAGCGGGGGGTCACAATGAGCAGTTCTTC. Protein product: CASSLGGLAGGHNEQFF.

The chain joins TRBV7-2 to TRBJ2-5, with D unresolved. Germline CDR1 is SGHTA and CDR2 is FQGNSA. This CDR3 spans 11 amino acids. Trimming removed 4 bases at V and 5 bases at J, with 5 bases between. The CDR3 sequence: CASSYEETQYF. DNA of the CDR3: TGTGCCAGCAGCTATGAGGAGACCCAGTACTTC.

J is TRBJ1-1 and V is TRBV6-4; 8 bases align to TRBD1. With 5 bases clipped from V and 4 bases from J, the junction kept 9 bases outside the gene matches. There are 15 residues in the CDR3. Per germline, CDR1 MRHNA and CDR2 SNTAGT. The CDR3 nucleotides read TGTGCCAGCAGTAGAAATACAGGGGGGGTCACTGAAGCTTTCTTT. It encodes CASSRNTGGVTEAFF.

V and J are TRBV15 and TRBJ2-1; 8 bases agree with TRBD2. The CDR3 is 16 residues long. Trimming cost V 0 bases and J 7 bases; bases outside gene matches: 8. CDR1 is LNHNV and CDR2 is YYDKDF in the germline V gene (reference sequence). The CDR3 DNA reads as TGTGCCACCAGCAGAGAAGGGGGACTAGTAGGGAATGAGCAGTTCTTC. It encodes CATSREGGLVGNEQFF.

The gene calls are TRBV5-1 and TRBJ1-4; 7 bases are a match to TRBD1. CDR1 and CDR2 from the germline V gene are SGHRS and YFSETQ. CDR3 length equals 16 residues. V dropped 3 bases and J dropped 0; count of bases not matched to a gene: 5. This CDR3 reads CASSWGDSPTNEKLFF. The DNA for the CDR3 is TGCGCCAGCAGCTGGGGGGACAGCCCAACTAATGAAAAACTGTTTTTT. Looking up the rest from reference TRBV5-1 and TRBJ1-4 gives the full variable domain: KAGVTQTPRYLIKTRGQQVTLSCSPISGHRSVSWYQQTPGQGLQFLFEYFSETQRNKGNFPGRFSGRQFSNSRSEMNVSTLELGDSALYLCASSWGDSPTNEKLFFGSGTQLSVL.

The V call is TRBV7-2, the J call TRBJ2-1; 7 bases agree with TRBD2. With 2 bases clipped from V and 8 bases from J, the junction kept 9 bases outside the gene matches. Germline V gene lookup returns CDR1 SGHTA and CDR2 FQGNSA. This CDR3 has 15 amino acids. As DNA, the CDR3 is TGTGCCAGCAGCTTATTCGGGGGGAGTGTGGATGAGCAGTTCTTC. Amino acids: CASSLFGGSVDEQFF.

This clone has just a few counts. This chain connects TRBV5-6 to TRBJ2-7, with D possibly matching TRBD2 (6 bases). V was pared by 1 base and J by 1 base, with 9 bases between. This CDR3 contains 14 residues. The germline gives CDR1 SGHDT, CDR2 YYEEEE. The CDR3 nucleotides read TGTGCCAGCAGCTTGCCAGGGAGGTCCTACGAGCAGTACTTC. This encodes CASSLPGRSYEQYF.

This clone was seen more than once but under ten times. In the same sample, other DNA sequences code for this CDR3. The chain employs TRBV19 and TRBJ2-3; no clear D gene. Trimming removed 9 bases at V and 0 bases at J, with 4 bases between. There are 11 residues in the CDR3. The V gene's germline CDR1 is LNHDA and CDR2 SQIVND (reference sequence). CDR3 region: CASRSTDTQYF. The CDR3 DNA follows: TGTGCCAGCCGGAGCACAGATACGCAGTATTTT.

This clone turned up a few times. V is TRBV19 and J is TRBJ1-2, with a possible D match to TRBD1 (5 bases). This CDR3 contains 14 residues. Looked up from germline, CDR1 is LNHDA and CDR2 is SQIVND (reference sequence). Trimming took off 3 bases at V and 4 bases at J, with 12 bases between the two ends. The CDR3, as DNA: TGTGCCAGTAGTATCCAAGGGCAGGGCTATGGCTACACCTTC. This gives the protein CASSIQGQGYGYTF.

As to this clone: One junction end disagrees with the germline gene, perhaps due to a read error. The CDR3 loop is CAWSGGVVWAF. The CDR3 DNA reads as TGTGCCTGGAGTGGTGGGGTGGTGTGGGCTTTT. J is TRBJ2-3 and V is TRBV30; D is unclear. Per germline, CDR1 GTSNPN and CDR2 SVGIG (reference sequence). The CDR3 has 11 residues. Filled out from reference TRBV30 and TRBJ2-3, the complete variable domain reads SQTIHQWPATLVQPVGSPLSLECTVEGTSNPNLYWYRQAAGRGLQLLFYSVGIGQISSEVPQNLSASRPQDRQFILSSKKLLLSDSGFYLCAWSGGVVWAFGPGTRLTVL.

The chain recombines TRBV7-9 with TRBJ1-1; 8 nucleotides agree with TRBD1. V shed 3 bases and J 5 bases; nucleotides not matched to a gene: 5. Germline CDR1 reads SEHNR; CDR2 reads FQNEAQ (reference sequence). The CDR3 is made up of 14 amino acids. CDR3 loop: CASSLDRVWTEAFF. As DNA, the CDR3 is TGTGCCAGCAGCTTGGACAGGGTATGGACTGAAGCTTTCTTT. The variable domain in full, with the rest retrieved from reference TRBV7-9 and TRBJ1-1, is DTGVSQNPRHKITKRGQNVTFRCDPISEHNRLYWYRQTLGQGPEFLTYFQNEAQLEKSRLLSDRFSAERPKGSFSTLEIQRTEQGDSAMYLCASSLDRVWTEAFFGQGTRLTVV.

A few counts support this clone. The rearrangement uses TRBV27 and TRBJ1-5, with a tentative D call TRBD1 (5 bases). The CDR3 loop spans 15 amino acids. Germline values: CDR1 MNHEY, CDR2 SMNVEV (reference sequence). The ends were cut back, 6 bases at V and 2 bases at J, with 14 bases in the middle. This CDR3 is CASRSSTGGNQPQHF. The CDR3 DNA sequence: TGTGCCAGCAGATCGTCCACGGGGGGCAATCAGCCCCAGCATTTT.

The J gene is TRBJ2-7, the V gene TRBV10-2, with D perhaps matching TRBD1 or TRBD2 (6 bases each). CDR3 length equals 14 residues. V lost 2 bases to trimming and J lost 1 base, with 9 bases between them. Germline V CDR1 and CDR2: WSHSY, SAAADI. CDR3 region: CASSERGESYEQYF. CDR3 sequence (DNA): TGCGCCAGCAGTGAGAGGGGGGAATCCTACGAGCAGTACTTC.

The CDR3 DNA follows: TGTGCCTCAGGACAGTCAAACCCTGAAGCTTTCTTT. Protein: CASGQSNPEAFF. This sequence joins TRBV30 and TRBJ1-1; possibly TRBD1 for D (6 bases). Germline V gene data show CDR1 as GTSNPN and CDR2 as SVGIG (reference sequence). This CDR3 has 12 amino acids. Trimming took off 7 bases at V and 6 bases at J, with 15 bases between the two ends.

V is TRBV5-6 and J is TRBJ1-2; D not certain. The CDR3 covers 12 residues. Germline CDR1 reads SGHDT; CDR2 reads YYEEEE. Trimming stripped 1 base from V and 8 bases from J, with 9 bases between. As DNA, the CDR3 is TGTGCCAGCAGCTTGTGGACGGCCGGCTACACCTTC. Its protein is CASSLWTAGYTF.

The chain uses TRBV11-2 and TRBJ2-7; D may be TRBD1 (7 bases). Trimming left V 4 bases short and J 2 bases short, with 15 bases between. Germline V CDR1 and CDR2: SGHAT, FQNNGV. The CDR3 spans 15 residues. This chain's CDR3 is CASSSRQGGTYEQYF. CDR3 coding DNA: TGTGCCAGCAGCTCCCGACAGGGCGGGACCTACGAGCAGTACTTC.

DNA of the CDR3: TGCAGCGTTGAAGATCTTGACAGGTCCCAAGCTTTCTTT. Its protein is CSVEDLDRSQAFF. The chain couples TRBV29-1 to TRBJ1-1, with D possibly TRBD1 on 6 matching bases. V lost 0 bases and J lost 9, with 14 bases in between. The CDR3 length is 13 residues. Per the germline V gene, CDR1 is SQVTM and CDR2 is ANQGSEA.

This chain links TRBV29-1 with TRBJ1-1, with 7 bases aligning to TRBD1. Germline V gene sequence: CDR1 SQVTM, CDR2 ANQGSEA. This CDR3 has 17 residues. The V segment lost 7 bases and the J segment 6 bases; nucleotides outside the gene matches: 23. This CDR3 is CSGRRQGIDFAVAEAFF. The DNA of the CDR3 is TGCAGCGGAAGAAGACAGGGTATAGACTTCGCGGTCGCTGAAGCTTTCTTT.

The rearrangement uses TRBV7-2 and TRBJ1-2; 9 bases are shared with TRBD1. V gave up 5 bases and J gave up 6 bases; unmatched junction bases: 10. Germline CDR1 and CDR2: SGHTA and FQGNSA. CDR3 length: 15 amino acids. CDR3 bases: TGTGCCAGCAGCCCGGAACCCGGGACAGGGAATGGCTACACCTTC. It specifies CASSPEPGTGNGYTF.

This sequence joins TRBV5-6 and TRBJ2-1; D might be TRBD1 (6 bases). CDR3 length: 13 residues. CDR1 is SGHDT, CDR2 YYEEEE, per germline. V gave up 0 bases and J gave up 7 bases, with 8 bases separating them. The CDR3 nucleotides read TGTGCCAGCAGCTTGGGGACAGAGAATGAGCAGTTCTTC. Its translation: CASSLGTENEQFF.

The chain couples TRBV29-1 to TRBJ1-2; a weak D match, TRBD1 (6 bases). The germline V gene encodes CDR1 SQVTM and CDR2 ANQGSEA. Trimming shortened V by 7 bases and J by 6 bases, and 12 bases separated the two germline ends. CDR3 length: 11 amino acids. CDR3 amino acids: CSAEGGDGYTF. The CDR3 DNA is TGCAGCGCTGAGGGGGGCGATGGCTACACCTTC.

This clone has a handful of counts. The chain uses TRBV7-9 and TRBJ2-7; D unclear. The ends were cut back, 7 bases at V and 7 bases at J, with 11 bases in the middle. Looked up from germline, CDR1 is SEHNR and CDR2 is FQNEAQ (reference sequence). This CDR3 has 11 residues. CDR3 in DNA: TGTGCCAGCACCGATTTGGGGGAGCAGTACTTC. Protein: CASTDLGEQYF.

This chain uses TRBV5-1 with TRBJ2-1; tentative D call: TRBD2 (6 bases). This CDR3 is 15 amino acids long. Between the trimmed V and J ends, which lost 0 bases and 5 bases, there was a span of 12 bases. Per the germline V gene, CDR1 is SGHRS and CDR2 is YFSETQ. The CDR3 DNA is TGCGCCAGCAGCTTGGAGGGACTTGGAAACAATGAGCAGTTCTTC. Translation: CASSLEGLGNNEQFF.